The sequence of this TCR beta chain was determined in a study of T cell changes during pregnancy in multiple sclerosis. The assay was immunoSEQ multiplex PCR, and TCRdb's table has in-frame clones only and misses some. The table has 93,000 or so clones, roughly 90% seen once. The sample was peripheral blood, taken before pregnancy. The clonotype was recovered from a female donor with multiple sclerosis, enrolled in a pregnancy study.

The DNA of the CDR3 is TGTGCCAGCAGCCCCGGGGACACCCTATATGGCTACACCTTC. Translating it yields CASSPGDTLYGYTF. The chain combines TRBV28 with TRBJ1-2; maybe TRBD1 (6 bases). Germline V gene sequence: CDR1 MDHEN, CDR2 SYDVKM. The CDR3 is 14 amino acids. V was shortened by 6 bases and J by 5 bases, with 16 bases between the two germline ends.